This entry features one T cell receptor beta chain sequence. The data stem from a study of blood T cells in healthy people across ages. The CDR3 contains 17 residues. In germline, CDR1 is SGHTA, CDR2 FQGNSA. After removal of 1 base from V and 0 bases from J, the junction contained 5 bases not matched to a gene. For the second PCR, which ran for about 7 to 12 cycles, a sample-barcoded 5' primer and a J-beta primer mix were used. Using its own MiXCR run on the 5' RACE reads, TCRdb lists one record per CDR3 protein. The table shows more than 500,000 distinct CDR3 sequences, with approximately 30% occurring only once.

The rearrangement joins TRBV7-2 to TRBJ2-1, with 8 nucleotides matching TRBD2. Sequencing input: blood. The TCR originated in a woman aged 70-85 years in good health. The CDR3 sequence: CASSLGSGGSSYNEQFF. The CDR3 region has the DNA TGTGCCAGCAGCTTAGGGAGCGGGGGAAGCTCCTACAATGAGCAGTTCTTC.